The entry that follows covers one T cell receptor beta chain sequence. Its target is unknown. PCR involved 60 Vbeta and 13 Jbeta primers. Assay used: immunoSEQ multiplex PCR; TCRdb lists only in-frame clones, some missing. The listing contains about 130,000 clones. The data derive from a study of cytomegalovirus exposure and HLA in healthy donors. At the level of the study: About 85 million unique TCR sequences came from HLA-typed donors in an early release. Study-wide findings and caveats: Published work reported that the classifier diagnosed cytomegalovirus status with high specificity and sensitivity.

The donors, nominally healthy at sampling, likely had unrecorded immune exposures. The germline V gene has CDR1 MNHEY and CDR2 SMNVEV (reference sequence). V lost 2 bases, J lost 1 base, and 13 bases stayed unmatched. The CDR3 extends over 19 amino acids. The sequence was obtained from a man aged 25 to 40 in good health and CMV-seronegative. The chain joins TRBV27 to TRBJ1-1, with TRBD1 matching over 10 bases. Sequencing used PBMCs. CDR3 bases: TGTGCCAGCAGTTTACTACCAGCGACAGGGGGCCGGAGGAACACTGAAGCTTTCTTT. Amino acid sequence: CASSLLPATGGRRNTEAFF.